The following is a T cell receptor (beta chain) sequence with its context. This sample was taken from a study of cytomegalovirus exposure and HLA in healthy donors. The PCR used 60 Vbeta and 13 Jbeta primers. Generated by immunoSEQ multiplex PCR, the TCRdb table keeps only in-frame clones and is missing some. The table records tens of thousands of clones, 78% of them present only once. The V gene's germline CDR1 is MDHEN and CDR2 SYDVKM. The CDR3 is 17 amino acids. V shed 7 bases and J shed 1 base, with 20 bases lying between them. Sequenced material: PBMCs. The chain has TRBV28 and TRBJ2-4; D is possibly TRBD2 (5 bases). The TCR sequence derives from a male donor in good health and CMV-seropositive. CDR3 residues: CASIPLTPTGAKNIQYF. The CDR3, as DNA: TGTGCCAGCATCCCACTCACCCCTACGGGGGCCAAAAACATTCAGTACTTC.